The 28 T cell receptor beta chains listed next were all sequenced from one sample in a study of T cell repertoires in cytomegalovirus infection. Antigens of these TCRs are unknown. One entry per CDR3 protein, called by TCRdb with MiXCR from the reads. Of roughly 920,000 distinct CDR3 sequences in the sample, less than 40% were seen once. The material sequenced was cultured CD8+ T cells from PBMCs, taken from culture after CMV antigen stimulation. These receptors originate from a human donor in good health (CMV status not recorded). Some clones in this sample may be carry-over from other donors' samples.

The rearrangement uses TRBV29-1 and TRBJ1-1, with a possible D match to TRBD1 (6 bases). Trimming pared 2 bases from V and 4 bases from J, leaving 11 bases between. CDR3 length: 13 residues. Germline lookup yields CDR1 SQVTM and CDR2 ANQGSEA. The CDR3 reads CSVERQGITEAFF. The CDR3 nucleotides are TGCAGCGTTGAAAGGCAGGGGATCACTGAAGCTTTCTTT.

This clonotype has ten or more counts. The CDR3 here is CASSPWEGRTDTQYF. The CDR3 DNA reads as TGTGCCAGCAGCCCTTGGGAGGGGCGCACAGATACGCAGTATTTT. The chain employs TRBV7-9 and TRBJ2-3; 7 nucleotides agree with TRBD2. The V gene end was trimmed by 5 bases and the J gene end by 1 base; junction bases not matched to a gene: 6. Per germline, CDR1 SEHNR and CDR2 FQNEAQ (reference sequence). The CDR3 is 15 amino acids.

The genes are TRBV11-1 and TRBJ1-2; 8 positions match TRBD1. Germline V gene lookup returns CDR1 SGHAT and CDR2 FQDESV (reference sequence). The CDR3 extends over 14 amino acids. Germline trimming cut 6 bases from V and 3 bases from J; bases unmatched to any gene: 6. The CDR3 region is CASRVDRDDYGYTF. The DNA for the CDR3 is TGTGCCAGCAGAGTGGACAGGGATGACTATGGCTACACCTTC.

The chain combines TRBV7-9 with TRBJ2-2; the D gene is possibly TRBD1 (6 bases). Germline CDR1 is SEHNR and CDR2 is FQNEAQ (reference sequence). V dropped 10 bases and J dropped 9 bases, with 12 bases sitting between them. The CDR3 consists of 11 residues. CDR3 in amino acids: CATTQGRELFF. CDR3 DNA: TGTGCCACGACCCAGGGGCGGGAGCTGTTTTTT.

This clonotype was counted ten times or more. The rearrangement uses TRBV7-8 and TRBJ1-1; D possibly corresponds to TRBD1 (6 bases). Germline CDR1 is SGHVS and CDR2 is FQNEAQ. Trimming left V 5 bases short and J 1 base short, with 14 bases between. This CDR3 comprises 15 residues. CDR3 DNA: TGTGCCAGCAGCCAACCGGACAGAGAGAACACTGAAGCTTTCTTT. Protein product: CASSQPDRENTEAFF.

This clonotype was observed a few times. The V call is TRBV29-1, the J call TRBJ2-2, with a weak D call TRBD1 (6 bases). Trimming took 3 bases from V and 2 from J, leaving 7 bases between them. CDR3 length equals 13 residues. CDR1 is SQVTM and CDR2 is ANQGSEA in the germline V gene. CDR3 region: CSVEDSNTGELFF. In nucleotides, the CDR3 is TGCAGCGTTGAGGACAGCAACACCGGGGAGCTGTTTTTT.

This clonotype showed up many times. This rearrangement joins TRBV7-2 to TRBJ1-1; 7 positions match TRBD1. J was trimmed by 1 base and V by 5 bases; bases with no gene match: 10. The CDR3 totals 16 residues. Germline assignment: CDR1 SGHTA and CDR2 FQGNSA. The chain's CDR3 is CASSQGRRGKNTEAFF. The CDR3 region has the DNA TGTGCCAGCAGCCAAGGGCGCAGGGGGAAGAACACTGAAGCTTTCTTT.

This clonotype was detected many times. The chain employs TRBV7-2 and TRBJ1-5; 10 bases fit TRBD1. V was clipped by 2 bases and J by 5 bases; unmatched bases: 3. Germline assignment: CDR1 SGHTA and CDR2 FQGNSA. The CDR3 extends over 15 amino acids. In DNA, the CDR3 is TGTGCCAGCAGCTTAAGGACAGGGGGGGATCAGCCCCAGCATTTT. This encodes CASSLRTGGDQPQHF.

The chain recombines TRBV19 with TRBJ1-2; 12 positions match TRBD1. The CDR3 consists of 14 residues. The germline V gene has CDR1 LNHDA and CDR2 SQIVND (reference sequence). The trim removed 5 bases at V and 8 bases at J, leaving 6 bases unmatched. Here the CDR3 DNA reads TGTGCCAGTAGTCCCAGGGACAGGGGGCTAGGCTACACCTTC. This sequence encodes CASSPRDRGLGYTF.

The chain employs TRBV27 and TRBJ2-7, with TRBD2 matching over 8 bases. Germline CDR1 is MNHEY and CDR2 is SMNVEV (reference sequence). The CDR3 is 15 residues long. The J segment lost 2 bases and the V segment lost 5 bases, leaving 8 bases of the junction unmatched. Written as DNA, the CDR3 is TGTGCCAGCAGTGCGAGCGGGGGAGATACCTACGAGCAGTACGTC. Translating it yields CASSASGGDTYEQYV.

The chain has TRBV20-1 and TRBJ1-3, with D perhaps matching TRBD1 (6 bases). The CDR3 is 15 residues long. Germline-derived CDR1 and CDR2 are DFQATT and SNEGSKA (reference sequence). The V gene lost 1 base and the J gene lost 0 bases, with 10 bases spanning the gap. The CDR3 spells CSARAGQISGNTIYF. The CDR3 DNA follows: TGCAGTGCTAGAGCCGGACAGATCTCTGGAAACACCATATATTTT.

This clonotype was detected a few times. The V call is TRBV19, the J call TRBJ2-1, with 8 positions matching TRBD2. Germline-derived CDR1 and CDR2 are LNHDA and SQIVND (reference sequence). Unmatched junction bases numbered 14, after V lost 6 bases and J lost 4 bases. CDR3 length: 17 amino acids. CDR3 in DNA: TGTGCCAGTAGAAGGGGGACACTCGGGGGGGATTACAATGAGCAGTTCTTC. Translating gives CASRRGTLGGDYNEQFF.

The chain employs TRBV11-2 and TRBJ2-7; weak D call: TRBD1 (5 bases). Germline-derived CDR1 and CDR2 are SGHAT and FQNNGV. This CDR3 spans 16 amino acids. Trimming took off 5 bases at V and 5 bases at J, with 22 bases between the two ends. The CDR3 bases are TGTGCCAGCAGCCTAACCCATTTACAGGTTTTCGACGAGCAGTACTTC. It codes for CASSLTHLQVFDEQYF.

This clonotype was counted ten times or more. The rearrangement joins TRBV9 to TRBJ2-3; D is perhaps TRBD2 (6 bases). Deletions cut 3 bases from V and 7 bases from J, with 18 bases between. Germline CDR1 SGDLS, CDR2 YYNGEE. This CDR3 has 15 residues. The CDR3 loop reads CASSGLEFSTHTQYF. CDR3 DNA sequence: TGTGCCAGCAGCGGACTAGAATTCTCCACCCATACGCAGTATTTT. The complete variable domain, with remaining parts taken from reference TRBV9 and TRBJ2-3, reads DSGVTQTPKHLITATGQRVTLRCSPRSGDLSVYWYQQSLDQGLQFLIQYYNGEERAKGNILERFSAQQFPDLHSELNLSSLELGDSALYFCASSGLEFSTHTQYFGPGTRLTVL.

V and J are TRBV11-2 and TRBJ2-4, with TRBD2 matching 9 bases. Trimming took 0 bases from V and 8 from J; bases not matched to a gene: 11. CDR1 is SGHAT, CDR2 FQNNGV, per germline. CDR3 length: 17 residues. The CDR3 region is CASSLDSWGGGADIQYF. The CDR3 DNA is TGTGCCAGCAGCTTAGATTCCTGGGGCGGGGGGGCGGACATTCAGTACTTC. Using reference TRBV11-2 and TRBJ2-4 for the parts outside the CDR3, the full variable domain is EAGVAQSPRYKIIEKRQSVAFWCNPISGHATLYWYQQILGQGPKLLIQFQNNGVVDDSQLPKDRFSAERLKGVDSTLKIQPAKLEDSAVYLCASSLDSWGGGADIQYFGAGTRLSVL.

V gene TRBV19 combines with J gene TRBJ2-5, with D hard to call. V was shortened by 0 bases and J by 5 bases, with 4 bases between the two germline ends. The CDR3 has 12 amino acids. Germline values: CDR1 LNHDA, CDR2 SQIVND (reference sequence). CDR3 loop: CASSIDPETQYF. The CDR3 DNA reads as TGTGCCAGTAGTATAGATCCGGAGACCCAGTACTTC.

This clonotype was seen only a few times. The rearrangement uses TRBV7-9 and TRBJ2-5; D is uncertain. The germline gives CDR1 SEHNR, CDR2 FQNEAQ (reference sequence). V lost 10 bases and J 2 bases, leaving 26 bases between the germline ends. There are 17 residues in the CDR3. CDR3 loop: CATRGPLTDSLQETQYF. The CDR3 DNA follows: TGTGCCACCCGAGGCCCATTAACCGACTCCTTACAAGAGACCCAGTACTTC.

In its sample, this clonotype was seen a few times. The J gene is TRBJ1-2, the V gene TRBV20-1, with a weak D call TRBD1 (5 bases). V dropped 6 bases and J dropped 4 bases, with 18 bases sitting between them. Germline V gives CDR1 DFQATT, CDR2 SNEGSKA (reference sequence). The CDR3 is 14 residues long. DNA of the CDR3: TGCAGTGCCTCCGAGGAGGGGCGAGGCTATGGCTACACCTTC. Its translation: CSASEEGRGYGYTF.

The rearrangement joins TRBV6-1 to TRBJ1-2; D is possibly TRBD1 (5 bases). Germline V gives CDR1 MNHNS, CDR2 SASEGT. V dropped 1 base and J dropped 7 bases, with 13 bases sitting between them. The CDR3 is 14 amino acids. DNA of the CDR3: TGTGCCAGCAGTGAAGTGGCCAGGGTAGGTGGCTACACCTTC. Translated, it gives CASSEVARVGGYTF.

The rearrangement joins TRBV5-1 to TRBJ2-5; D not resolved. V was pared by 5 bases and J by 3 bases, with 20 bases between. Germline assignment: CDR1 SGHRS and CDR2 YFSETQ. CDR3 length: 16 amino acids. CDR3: CASSFSPSGVKETQYF. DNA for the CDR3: TGCGCCAGCAGTTTCTCGCCCTCTGGGGTTAAAGAGACCCAGTACTTC.

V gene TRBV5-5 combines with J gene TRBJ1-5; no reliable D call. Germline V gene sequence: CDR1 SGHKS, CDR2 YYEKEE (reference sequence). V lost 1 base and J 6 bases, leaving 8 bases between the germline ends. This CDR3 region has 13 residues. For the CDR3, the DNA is TGTGCCAGCAGCTTGAGTTGGCTTCAGCCCCAGCATTTT. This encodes CASSLSWLQPQHF.

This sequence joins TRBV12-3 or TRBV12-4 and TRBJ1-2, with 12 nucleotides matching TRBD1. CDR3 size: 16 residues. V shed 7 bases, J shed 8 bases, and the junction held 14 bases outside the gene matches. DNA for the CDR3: TGTGCCAGCAAATCGGGACAGGGGGCGCGGGGTCGAGGCTACACCTTC. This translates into CASKSGQGARGRGYTF.

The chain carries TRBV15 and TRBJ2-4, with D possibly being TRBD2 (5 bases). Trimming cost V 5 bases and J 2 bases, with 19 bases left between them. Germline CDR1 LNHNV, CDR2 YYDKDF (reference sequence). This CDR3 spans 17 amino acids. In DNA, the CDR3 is TGTGCCACCAGCCCGCCCCAGGCCGACGGGACCAAAAACATTCAGTACTTC. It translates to CATSPPQADGTKNIQYF.

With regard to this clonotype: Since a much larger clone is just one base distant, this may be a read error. As DNA, the CDR3 is TGTGCCAGCAGTTTCGGCGAGGACAATCAGCCCCAGCATTTT. It codes for CASSFGEDNQPQHF. The chain couples TRBV28 to TRBJ1-5; D is undetermined. The CDR3 is 14 residues long. Deletions cut 3 bases from V and 3 bases from J, with 9 bases between. Germline V gene data show CDR1 as MDHEN and CDR2 as SYDVKM.

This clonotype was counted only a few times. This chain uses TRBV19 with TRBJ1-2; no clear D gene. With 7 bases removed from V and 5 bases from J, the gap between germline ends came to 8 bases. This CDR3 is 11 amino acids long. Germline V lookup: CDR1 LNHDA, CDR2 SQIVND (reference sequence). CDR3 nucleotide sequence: TGTGCCAGTAAGCGCGGGTATGGCTACACCTTC. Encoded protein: CASKRGYGYTF.

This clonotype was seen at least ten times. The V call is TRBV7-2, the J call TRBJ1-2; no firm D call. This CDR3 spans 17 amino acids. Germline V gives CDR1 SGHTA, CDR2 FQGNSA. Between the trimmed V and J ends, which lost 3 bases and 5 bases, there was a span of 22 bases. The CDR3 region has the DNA TGTGCCAGCAGCTTTGTCGCTCCAAGGCCGACGGAGTATGGCTACACCTTC. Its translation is CASSFVAPRPTEYGYTF. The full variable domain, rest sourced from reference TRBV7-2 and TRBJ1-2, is GAGVSQSPSNKVTEKGKDVELRCDPISGHTALYWYRQSLGQGLEFLIYFQGNSAPDKSGLPSDRFSAERTGGSVSTLTIQRTQQEDSAVYLCASSFVAPRPTEYGYTFGSGTRLTVV.

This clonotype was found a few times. CDR3 DNA: TGCGCCAGCAGGGCAGGGGGCAACCCTGAAGCTTTCTTT. This gives the protein CASRAGGNPEAFF. The chain links TRBV4-1 to TRBJ1-1; 8 nucleotides align to TRBD1. The CDR3 is 13 amino acids. The V and J ends lost 6 bases and 6 bases, in that order; junction bases with no gene match: 6. Germline lookup yields CDR1 MGHRA and CDR2 YSYEKL.

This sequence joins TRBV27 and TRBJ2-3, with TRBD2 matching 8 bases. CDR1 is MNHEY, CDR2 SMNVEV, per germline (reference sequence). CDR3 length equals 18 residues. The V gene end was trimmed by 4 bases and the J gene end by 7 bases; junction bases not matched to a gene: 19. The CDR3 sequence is CASSSPSSGSIWENTQYF. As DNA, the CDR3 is TGTGCCAGCAGTTCGCCTTCTAGCGGGTCTATCTGGGAAAATACGCAGTATTTT.